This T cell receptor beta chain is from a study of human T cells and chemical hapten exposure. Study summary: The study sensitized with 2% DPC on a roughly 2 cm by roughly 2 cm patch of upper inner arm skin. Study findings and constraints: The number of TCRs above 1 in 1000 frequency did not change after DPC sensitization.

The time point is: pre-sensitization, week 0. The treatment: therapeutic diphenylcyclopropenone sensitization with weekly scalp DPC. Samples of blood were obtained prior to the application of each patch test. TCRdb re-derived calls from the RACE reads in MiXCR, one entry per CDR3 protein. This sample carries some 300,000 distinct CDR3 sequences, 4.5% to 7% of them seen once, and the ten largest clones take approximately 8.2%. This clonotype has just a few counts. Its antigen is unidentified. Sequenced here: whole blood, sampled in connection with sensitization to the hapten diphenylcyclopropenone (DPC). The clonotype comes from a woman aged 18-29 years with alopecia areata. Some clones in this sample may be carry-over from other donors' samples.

The CDR3 DNA reads TGTGCCAGCAGCTTAACAGGGACTATCTATGGCTACACCTTC. Protein sequence: CASSLTGTIYGYTF. V and J are TRBV7-8 and TRBJ1-2; tentatively, D is TRBD1 (6 bases). The CDR3 is 14 amino acids. The ends were cut back, 2 bases at V and 4 bases at J, with 11 bases in the middle. The germline V gene encodes CDR1 SGHVS and CDR2 FQNEAQ.